This T cell receptor beta chain originates from a study of T-cell reconstitution after alpha-beta-depleted transplantation in children. Germline V lookup: CDR1 SQVTM, CDR2 ANQGSEA. This CDR3 region has 14 residues. V was clipped by 4 bases and J by 8 bases, with 18 bases between them. Library preparation (for TCRbeta) was performed with unique molecular identifiers. One entry per CDR3 protein results from TCRdb running MiXCR on the PCR reads. Here the sample spans some 640,000 distinct CDR3 sequences, approximately 16% being singletons. Of note for this clonotype: A clone one base away is much larger, so this may be a read error.

This chain connects TRBV29-1 to TRBJ1-3; D might be TRBD1 (5 bases). The receptor comes from a human donor who donated a stem cell graft to a child with acute myeloid leukemia. The specimen comprised PBMCs from the stem cell graft donor, sampled from the stem cell graft. CDR3 loop: CSVVTSGVGDTIYF. As DNA, the CDR3 is TGCAGCGTTGTAACTAGCGGGGTGGGGGACACCATATATTTT.